The 17 T cell receptor beta chains given below trace back to one sample, sequenced in a study of cytotoxic CD8 clonotypes in ibrutinib-treated CLL. Sequenced by immunoSEQ multiplex PCR; TCRdb stores in-frame clones only, minus some. The profile shows approximately 92,000 clones, around 77% of them singletons. This specimen consisted of PBMCs, obtained after 24 months of ibrutinib treatment. The receptors were sampled from a human donor with chronic lymphocytic leukemia.

The V gene is TRBV5-1, the J gene TRBJ2-2, with 10 bases matching TRBD2. Germline V gene lookup returns CDR1 SGHRS and CDR2 YFSETQ. This CDR3 region has 17 residues. The V gene end was trimmed by 1 base and the J gene end by 4 bases; junction bases not matched to a gene: 7. CDR3 amino acids: CASSLRPSGSSTGELFF. The DNA for the CDR3 is TGCGCCAGCAGCTTGCGGCCTAGCGGGAGCTCCACCGGGGAGCTGTTTTTT.

The rearrangement links TRBV5-1 to TRBJ2-2; TRBD1 agrees at 9 bases. The V and J ends lost 4 bases and 6 bases, in that order; junction bases with no gene match: 7. The germline CDR1 and CDR2 sequences are SGHRS and YFSETQ. This CDR3 contains 15 residues. CDR3 amino acids: CASSPDRGIAGELFF. DNA for the CDR3: TGCGCCAGCAGCCCGGACAGGGGTATAGCCGGGGAGCTGTTTTTT.

The V gene is TRBV5-1, the J gene TRBJ2-1; 8 bases are a match to TRBD1. Trimming removed 2 bases from V and 2 bases from J; junction bases left unmatched: 9. CDR1 and CDR2 (germline): SGHRS, YFSETQ. The CDR3 runs to 17 residues. The CDR3 DNA reads as TGCGCCAGCAGCTTTCAGGGGGCCGGCAGACCCTACAATGAGCAGTTCTTC. It encodes CASSFQGAGRPYNEQFF.

In this sample, this clone turned up a few times. This sequence joins TRBV25-1 and TRBJ2-1, with 7 positions matching TRBD1. The CDR3 covers 16 residues. V lost 10 bases and J lost 7; bases outside the gene matches: 19. Germline lookup yields CDR1 MGHDK and CDR2 SYGVNS. CDR3 coding DNA: TGTGCCACAGGACACTCCCGGGACAGAGGTTGGAATGAGCAGTTCTTC. Encoded protein: CATGHSRDRGWNEQFF.

The J gene is TRBJ1-3, the V gene TRBV2, with no clear D. This CDR3 region has 13 residues. Germline CDR1 and CDR2: SNHLY and FYNNEI. V lost 5 bases to trimming and J lost 8 bases, with 13 bases between them. The DNA of the CDR3 is TGTGCCAGCAGTCAAAATCTCTTAGACACCATATATTTT. Its protein is CASSQNLLDTIYF.

The gene calls are TRBV18 and TRBJ1-3, with D uncertain. This CDR3 region has 12 residues. Trimming shortened V by 5 bases and J by 5 bases, and 7 bases separated the two germline ends. Per germline, CDR1 KGHSH and CDR2 LQKENI. The CDR3 reads CASSSDRNTIYF. CDR3 nucleotides: TGTGCCAGCTCATCTGACCGAAACACCATATATTTT. The whole variable domain, remainder taken from reference TRBV18 and TRBJ1-3, is NAGVMQNPRHLVRRRGQEARLRCSPMKGHSHVYWYRQLPEEGLKFMVYLQKENIIDESGMPKERFSAEFPKEGPSILRIQQVVRGDSAAYFCASSSDRNTIYFGEGSWLTVV.

Notes on this clone: A read error may produce the germline difference seen at one junction end. The rearrangement uses TRBV7-7 and TRBJ1-5, with D uncertain. This CDR3 is 13 amino acids long. Germline CDR1 SSHAT, CDR2 FNYEAQ (reference sequence). CDR3 region: CASSLAFGQPQHF. The CDR3 coding sequence is TGTGCTAGCAGCTTAGCGTTCGGTCAGCCCCAGCATTTT.

V usage is TRBV30 and J usage is TRBJ2-6, with TRBD1 matching 9 bases. Germline V gene lookup returns CDR1 GTSNPN and CDR2 SVGIG (reference sequence). J gave up 3 bases and V 3 bases, and 6 bases lay outside the gene matches. The CDR3 spans 16 residues. The CDR3 loop is CAWSRTGAGGANVLTF. CDR3 DNA sequence: TGTGCCTGGAGCAGGACAGGGGCAGGTGGGGCCAACGTCCTGACTTTC.

Only one count was recorded for this clone. This rearrangement joins TRBV7-8 to TRBJ1-3; D unresolved. This CDR3 contains 17 residues. The germline V gene has CDR1 SGHVS and CDR2 FQNEAQ. V was cut by 5 bases and J by 0 bases, with 17 bases left in between. CDR3 region: CASSVQVRGSSGNTIYF. DNA for the CDR3: TGTGCCAGCAGCGTTCAGGTGCGAGGAAGCTCTGGAAACACCATATATTTT.

Notes on this clone: An end of the junction does not agree with germline; a read error may underlie this. DNA for the CDR3: TGTGCTAGCAGCTTAGCGCTCGGTGATACGCAGTATTTT. Translated, it gives CASSLALGDTQYF. This chain uses TRBV7-7 with TRBJ2-3, with D possibly TRBD2 on 5 matching bases. Germline CDR1 reads SSHAT; CDR2 reads FNYEAQ (reference sequence). CDR3 size: 13 residues.

This clone has at least ten counts. The chain is built from TRBV7-9 and TRBJ2-7, with D unclear. Deletions cut 6 bases from V and 3 bases from J, with 9 bases between. The CDR3 is 12 residues long. Germline V CDR1 and CDR2: SEHNR, FQNEAQ (reference sequence). CDR3 loop: CASSGLGYEQYF. The CDR3 DNA sequence: TGTGCCAGCAGTGGTCTAGGCTACGAGCAGTACTTC.

This chain links TRBV5-6 with TRBJ1-5, with D tentatively TRBD1 (5 bases). CDR3 length: 14 amino acids. Germline V CDR1 and CDR2: SGHDT, YYEEEE. Trimming removed 3 bases from V and 4 bases from J, with 11 bases in between. DNA for the CDR3: TGTGCCAGCAGCTCGGACGGGGGAAATCAGCCCCAGCATTTT. It is translated as CASSSDGGNQPQHF. Together with reference TRBV5-6 and TRBJ1-5, the CDR3 gives the full variable domain: DAGVTQSPTHLIKTRGQQVTLRCSPKSGHDTVSWYQQALGQGPQFIFQYYEEEERQRGNFPDRFSGHQFPNYSSELNVNALLLGDSALYLCASSSDGGNQPQHFGDGTRLSIL.

V gene TRBV7-3 combines with J gene TRBJ2-5; 9 bases match TRBD2. Unmatched junction bases numbered 7, after V lost 4 bases and J lost 4 bases. CDR3 length: 15 amino acids. Germline CDR1 and CDR2: SGHTA and FQGTGA. CDR3 sequence (DNA): TGTGCCAGCAGCTCGCGCGGGGGGGCAGGAGAGACCCAGTACTTC. As protein: CASSSRGGAGETQYF.

The V gene is TRBV27, the J gene TRBJ2-7; 10 nucleotides match TRBD2. The germline V gene has CDR1 MNHEY and CDR2 SMNVEV (reference sequence). CDR3 length equals 14 residues. With V trimmed by 4 bases and J by 6 bases, 6 bases remained unmatched. The DNA of the CDR3 is TGTGCCAGCAGTTCCGCGCTAGCGGGAGTCGAGCAGTACTTC. It specifies CASSSALAGVEQYF.

This sequence joins TRBV6-6 and TRBJ2-7; 9 bases agree with TRBD2. CDR3 size: 13 residues. Unmatched junction bases numbered 2, after V lost 5 bases and J lost 3 bases. Germline V gene lookup returns CDR1 MNHNY and CDR2 SVGAGI (reference sequence). In DNA, the CDR3 is TGTGCCAGCAGTCCGACTAGCGGCTACGAGCAGTACTTC. Its translation is CASSPTSGYEQYF.

The chain carries TRBV5-6 and TRBJ1-2; 10 nucleotides line up with TRBD1. CDR1 is SGHDT, CDR2 YYEEEE, per germline. Germline trimming cut 5 bases from V and 6 bases from J; bases unmatched to any gene: 13. CDR3 length: 16 residues. CDR3 sequence: CASSSPSTGGYHGYTF. CDR3 in DNA: TGTGCCAGCAGTTCACCATCGACAGGGGGCTACCATGGCTACACCTTC.

This chain links TRBV9 with TRBJ1-3, with D possibly TRBD1 on 5 matching bases. The V and J ends lost 1 base and 3 bases respectively, with 5 bases between them. Germline CDR1 reads SGDLS; CDR2 reads YYNGEE. CDR3 size: 13 residues. The CDR3 protein is CASSVQGGNTIYF. The CDR3 region has the DNA TGTGCCAGCAGCGTACAGGGTGGAAACACCATATATTTT. The whole variable domain, filled in from reference TRBV9 and TRBJ1-3, reads DSGVTQTPKHLITATGQRVTLRCSPRSGDLSVYWYQQSLDQGLQFLIQYYNGEERAKGNILERFSAQQFPDLHSELNLSSLELGDSALYFCASSVQGGNTIYFGEGSWLTVV.